This TCR beta chain originates from a study of blood T cell repertoires in COVID-19. Turning to the study itself: Collection of acute and convalescent COVID-19 samples took place in the United States, Italy and Spain. The analysed material was cDNA or gDNA that came from T cells, B-cell-depleted T cells, or PBMCs.

Germline V lookup: CDR1 MNHEY, CDR2 SVGAGI. This CDR3 has 14 residues. V shed 0 bases, J shed 5 bases, and the junction held 1 base outside the gene matches. In regard to this clone: This same CDR3 is encoded by further DNA sequences in the sample.

Methods used by the authors: Quantification of nucleated cells was approximated via reference gene primer amplification. Profiled with immunoSEQ multiplex PCR; TCRdb holds only in-frame clones, not every one. The D gene and trimming were derived from the DNA, and the V and J assignments and clone size from that table. The sample holds under 200,000 clones, 75% to 85% seen once. The clonotype originates from a human donor in a cohort sampled during active COVID-19. The chain combines TRBV6-5 with TRBJ1-2; 9 bases line up with TRBD1. What was sequenced was peripheral blood. The CDR3 coding sequence is TGTGCCAGCAGTTACTCGACAGGGGGTTATGGCTACACCTTC. It codes for CASSYSTGGYGYTF.